This T cell receptor (beta chain) is from a study of OX40 agonist ivuxolimab in advanced cancers. Across the whole study: Every 2 weeks, patients received ivuxolimab intravenously, dosed at 0.01 to 10 mg/kg. In three patients, partial responses were observed, one with hepatocellular carcinoma and two with cutaneous melanoma. Broader study findings: With doses of 0.1 to 3.0 mg/kg, CD4+ and CD8+ blood T cells had undergone clonal expansion by week 6.

The CDR3 is made up of 15 amino acids. The V end was cut by 10 bases, the J end by 4 bases, with 23 bases between. CDR1 and CDR2 from the germline V gene are WNHNN and SYGVQD (reference sequence). To note about this clone: Its specificity is unknown.

Blood sampling was done at baseline, cycle 4 day 1, and cycle 7 day 1. Sequencing was performed with immunoSEQ multiplex PCR; in TCRdb, only in-frame clones are kept and a portion is missing. The sample lists approximately 54,000 clones, about 91% seen once, with 8.7% in the top ten. This clonotype was sampled from an adult with an advanced solid tumor such as melanoma, head and neck, liver or kidney cancer. Here the sequenced sample was CD4+ or CD8+ T cells sorted from blood, taken in a trial of the OX40 agonist ivuxolimab. The rearrangement links TRBV10-1 to TRBJ2-7, with D hard to call. Here the CDR3 DNA reads TGCGCCACCCCTCGGACGGATCACTACCCGTACGAGCAGTACTTC. As protein: CATPRTDHYPYEQYF.